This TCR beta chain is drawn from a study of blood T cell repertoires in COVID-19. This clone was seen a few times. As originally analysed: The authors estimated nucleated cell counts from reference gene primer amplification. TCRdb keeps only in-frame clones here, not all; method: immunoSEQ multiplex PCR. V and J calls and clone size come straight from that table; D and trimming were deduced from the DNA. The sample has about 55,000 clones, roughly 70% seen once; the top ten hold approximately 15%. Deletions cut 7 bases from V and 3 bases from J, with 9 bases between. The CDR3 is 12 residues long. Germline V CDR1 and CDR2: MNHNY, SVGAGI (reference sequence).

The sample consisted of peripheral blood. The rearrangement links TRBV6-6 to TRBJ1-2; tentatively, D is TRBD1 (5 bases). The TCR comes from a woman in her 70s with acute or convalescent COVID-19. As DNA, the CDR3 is TGTGCCAGCACAGACAGAGACTATGGCTACACCTTC. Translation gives CASTDRDYGYTF.